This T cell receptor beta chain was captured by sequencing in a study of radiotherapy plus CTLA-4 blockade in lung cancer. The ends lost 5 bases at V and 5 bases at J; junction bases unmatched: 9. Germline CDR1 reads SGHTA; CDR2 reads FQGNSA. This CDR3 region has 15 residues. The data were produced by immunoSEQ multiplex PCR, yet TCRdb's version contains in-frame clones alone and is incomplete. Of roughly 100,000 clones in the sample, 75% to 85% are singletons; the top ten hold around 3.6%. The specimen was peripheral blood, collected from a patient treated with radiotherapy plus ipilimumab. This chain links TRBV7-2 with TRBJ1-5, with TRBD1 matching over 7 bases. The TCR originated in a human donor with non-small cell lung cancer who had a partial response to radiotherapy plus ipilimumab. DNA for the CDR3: TGTGCCAGCAGCCGGGGGGGACAGCGAGATCAGCCCCAGCATTTT. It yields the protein CASSRGGQRDQPQHF.